The 32 T cell receptor beta chains below come from one sample, sequenced in a study of memory CD4+ T cells and cytomegalovirus serostatus. Profiled with immunoSEQ multiplex PCR; TCRdb holds only in-frame clones, not every one. The data show over 50,000 clones, about 80% seen once. Single viable CD3+CD4+CD8-CD45RO+ cells were sorted as the memory CD4+ T cells. Sequencing was done on a sample of memory CD4+ T cells from blood. These receptors were obtained from an adult in good health and CMV-seronegative.

The CDR3 reads CASTLDRGYNEQFF. The CDR3 bases are TGTGCCAGTACCCTGGACAGGGGGTACAATGAGCAGTTCTTC. This sequence joins TRBV19 and TRBJ2-1, with TRBD1 matching 10 bases. The CDR3 totals 14 residues. V was clipped by 7 bases and J by 4 bases; unmatched bases: 4. In germline, CDR1 is LNHDA, CDR2 SQIVND (reference sequence). Drawing the rest from reference TRBV19 and TRBJ2-1, the complete variable domain is DGGITQSPKYLFRKEGQNVTLSCEQNLNHDAMYWYRQDPGQGLRLIYYSQIVNDFQKGDIAEGYSVSREKKESFPLTVTSAQKNPTAFYLCASTLDRGYNEQFFGPGTRLTVL.

The chain has TRBV28 and TRBJ1-2; a weak D match, TRBD1 (6 bases). With 3 bases removed from V and 2 bases from J, the gap between germline ends came to 13 bases. CDR3 length: 15 residues. CDR1 MDHEN and CDR2 SYDVKM come from the germline V gene. CDR3 residues: CASSFRTVRNYGYTF. The CDR3 DNA reads as TGTGCCAGCAGTTTCCGGACAGTCCGGAACTATGGCTACACCTTC.

This clone counts as medium-sized. J is TRBJ1-2 and V is TRBV29-1, with no clear D. The germline V and J ends were trimmed by 6 bases and 0 bases, with 11 bases remaining between them. From germline, CDR1 is SQVTM and CDR2 ANQGSEA. This CDR3 has 13 residues. CDR3 sequence reads: CSVLRLANYGYTF. The CDR3 nucleotides read TGCAGCGTACTCAGGTTAGCTAACTATGGCTACACCTTC.

This sequence joins TRBV28 and TRBJ2-7; D call uncertain. Trimming left V 10 bases short and J 4 bases short, with 5 bases between. The length of the CDR3 is 9 residues. Germline assignment: CDR1 MDHEN and CDR2 SYDVKM. The CDR3, as DNA: TGTGCCACCCTATACGAGCAGTACTTC. Translation: CATLYEQYF.

The chain joins TRBV10-3 to TRBJ1-4; D perhaps matches TRBD1 (5 bases). Trimming left V 8 bases short and J 7 bases short, with 17 bases between. In germline, CDR1 is ENHRY, CDR2 SYGVKD. The length of the CDR3 is 14 residues. The CDR3 nucleotides are TGTGCCATCTCTTCGGACGGCGGGGGTGAAAAACTGTTTTTT. This encodes CAISSDGGGEKLFF.

The chain employs TRBV7-2 and TRBJ2-1, with D possibly matching TRBD1 (6 bases). Per germline, CDR1 SGHTA and CDR2 FQGNSA. V lost 2 bases and J 0 bases, leaving 8 bases between the germline ends. The CDR3 covers 15 residues. The CDR3 sequence: CASSLRTVSYNEQFF. The CDR3 DNA follows: TGTGCCAGCAGCTTACGGACAGTCTCCTACAATGAGCAGTTCTTC.

The chain combines TRBV5-5 with TRBJ2-7, with 9 bases fitting TRBD1. After removal of 2 bases from V and 3 bases from J, the junction contained 9 bases not matched to a gene. Per germline, CDR1 SGHKS and CDR2 YYEKEE (reference sequence). The CDR3 has 16 residues. The CDR3 nucleotides are TGTGCCAGCAGCTTTGGGGCCGGGACAGGGCACTACGAGCAGTACTTC. Translated: CASSFGAGTGHYEQYF. Full variable domain (remainder filled in from reference TRBV5-5 and TRBJ2-7): DAGVTQSPTHLIKTRGQQVTLRCSPISGHKSVSWYQQVLGQGPQFIFQYYEKEERGRGNFPDRFSARQFPNYSSELNVNALLLGDSALYLCASSFGAGTGHYEQYFGPGTRLTVT.

This clone was recorded once. This sequence joins TRBV6-1 and TRBJ1-1; D is unclear. This CDR3 spans 16 amino acids. Between the trimmed V and J ends, which lost 1 base and 0 bases, there was a span of 12 bases. CDR1 MNHNS and CDR2 SASEGT come from the germline V gene. The CDR3 bases are TGTGCCAGCAGTGAAGGAAGACTAATCATGAACACTGAAGCTTTCTTT. Translated: CASSEGRLIMNTEAFF.

J is TRBJ1-2 and V is TRBV5-5; D is perhaps TRBD1 (6 bases). Deletions cut 0 bases from V and 4 bases from J, with 13 bases between. CDR3 size: 15 residues. Germline loops: CDR1 SGHKS, CDR2 YYEKEE (reference sequence). CDR3 protein: CASSLGRDTTYGYTF. As DNA, the CDR3 is TGTGCCAGCAGCTTGGGGCGGGACACGACCTATGGCTACACCTTC.

The chain is built from TRBV9 and TRBJ1-2, with D perhaps TRBD1 (6 bases). Germline-derived CDR1 and CDR2 are SGDLS and YYNGEE. V dropped 3 bases and J dropped 3 bases, with 18 bases sitting between them. The length of the CDR3 is 16 residues. The CDR3 spells CASSAQQLGAYYGYTF. As DNA, the CDR3 is TGTGCCAGCAGCGCCCAACAGCTGGGGGCCTACTATGGCTACACCTTC. The full variable domain, with the rest looked up from reference TRBV9 and TRBJ1-2, is DSGVTQTPKHLITATGQRVTLRCSPRSGDLSVYWYQQSLDQGLQFLIQYYNGEERAKGNILERFSAQQFPDLHSELNLSSLELGDSALYFCASSAQQLGAYYGYTFGSGTRLTVV.

This clone came up a few times. The CDR3 region is CASTRTGNTEAFF. The CDR3 nucleotides read TGTGCCAGTACTAGGACTGGGAACACTGAAGCTTTCTTT. V gene TRBV19 combines with J gene TRBJ1-1; D ambiguous. From germline, CDR1 is LNHDA and CDR2 SQIVND (reference sequence). This CDR3 has 13 amino acids. The ends were cut back, 7 bases at V and 1 base at J, with 10 bases in the middle.

This clone is medium-sized within its sample. The CDR3 coding sequence is TGTGCCAGCAGCTGGGGGGGCTACAATGAGCAGTTCTTC. The encoded protein is CASSWGGYNEQFF. The chain recombines TRBV7-2 with TRBJ2-1; 7 nucleotides match TRBD2. This CDR3 has 13 residues. CDR1 is SGHTA, CDR2 FQGNSA, per germline. The ends lost 4 bases at V and 3 bases at J; junction bases unmatched: 0.

The chain joins TRBV6-6 to TRBJ2-1; TRBD2 matches 13 bases. The CDR3 contains 13 residues. Germline lookup yields CDR1 MNHNY and CDR2 SVGAGI (reference sequence). V shed 6 bases, J shed 7 bases, and the junction held 0 bases outside the gene matches. CDR3: CASRGLAGNEQFF. CDR3 bases: TGTGCCAGCAGGGGACTAGCGGGGAATGAGCAGTTCTTC.

This sequence joins TRBV25-1 and TRBJ1-2, with TRBD1 matching over 9 bases. Germline V gene sequence: CDR1 MGHDK, CDR2 SYGVNS. The CDR3 has 13 residues. Trimming at V came to 4 bases and at J to 6 bases, leaving 3 bases not matched to a gene. The CDR3 sequence is CASSGWTGDGYTF. Here the CDR3 DNA reads TGTGCCAGCAGTGGGTGGACAGGGGATGGCTACACCTTC.

This clone was counted a few times. The rearrangement links TRBV2 to TRBJ1-2; 9 bases line up with TRBD1. This CDR3 is 13 amino acids long. CDR1 is SNHLY, CDR2 FYNNEI, per germline. V was pared by 9 bases and J by 4 bases, with 6 bases of the junction left unmatched. The CDR3 sequence is CASPDRGGYGYTF. In DNA, the CDR3 is TGTGCCAGTCCGGACAGGGGTGGCTATGGCTACACCTTC.

The CDR3 is CASSRLSSTDTQYF. The CDR3 DNA sequence: TGTGCCAGCAGTCGCTTATCTAGCACAGATACGCAGTATTTT. V and J are TRBV6-6 and TRBJ2-3; D gene ambiguous. The CDR3 covers 14 residues. The V and J ends lost 5 bases and 0 bases respectively, with 9 bases between them. Germline CDR1 is MNHNY and CDR2 is SVGAGI (reference sequence).

In its sample, this clone was seen once. The rearrangement uses TRBV6-6 and TRBJ2-7, with 7 bases matching TRBD2. This CDR3 spans 14 amino acids. V trimming: 6 bases; J trimming: 0 bases; junction bases outside the gene matches: 5. Per the germline V gene, CDR1 is MNHNY and CDR2 is SVGAGI (reference sequence). The CDR3 DNA follows: TGTGCCAGCAGCGCTAGCGGTACCTCCTACGAGCAGTACTTC. Translated, it gives CASSASGTSYEQYF.

The genes are TRBV28 and TRBJ1-1; D call uncertain. There are 16 residues in the CDR3. Germline CDR1 is MDHEN and CDR2 is SYDVKM. The V end was cut by 2 bases, the J end by 2 bases, with 15 bases between. The CDR3 region is CASSLMGGVINTEAFF. As DNA, the CDR3 is TGTGCCAGCAGTTTAATGGGCGGAGTGATTAACACTGAAGCTTTCTTT.

This rearrangement joins TRBV27 to TRBJ1-2, with D perhaps matching TRBD1 (6 bases). The CDR3 is made up of 14 amino acids. CDR1 and CDR2 from the germline V gene are MNHEY and SMNVEV (reference sequence). V was cut by 5 bases and J by 5 bases, with 15 bases left in between. Here the CDR3 reads CASSPTGTLYGYTF. CDR3 sequence (DNA): TGTGCCAGCAGTCCCACAGGGACTCTATATGGCTACACCTTC.

V usage is TRBV5-4 and J usage is TRBJ2-1; D is undetermined. Trimming removed 3 bases from V and 0 bases from J, with 13 bases in between. The CDR3 length is 16 residues. Germline loops: CDR1 SGHNT, CDR2 YYREEE (reference sequence). This CDR3 is CASSSKGKSSYNEQFF. CDR3 nucleotides: TGTGCCAGCAGCTCGAAAGGCAAGAGCTCCTACAATGAGCAGTTCTTC.

The chain couples TRBV5-4 to TRBJ1-1, with D hard to call. Per germline, CDR1 SGHNT and CDR2 YYREEE (reference sequence). The CDR3 totals 15 residues. V lost 6 bases to trimming and J lost 1 base, with 16 bases between them. CDR3: CASIASTTGNTEAFF. CDR3 in DNA: TGTGCCAGCATCGCTTCGACCACGGGGAACACTGAAGCTTTCTTT.

This chain links TRBV10-2 with TRBJ2-3; TRBD2 might be the D (5 bases). The germline gives CDR1 WSHSY, CDR2 SAAADI. The germline V and J ends were trimmed by 1 base and 7 bases, with 12 bases remaining between them. The length of the CDR3 is 14 residues. The CDR3 protein is CASSEFTRSNTQYF. CDR3 DNA: TGCGCCAGCAGTGAGTTCACTAGATCAAATACGCAGTATTTT.

This clone was picked up a small number of times. The V gene is TRBV30, the J gene TRBJ1-1; possible D gene TRBD1, 6 bases. The V gene lost 0 bases and the J gene lost 4 bases, with 9 bases spanning the gap. Germline V gene lookup returns CDR1 GTSNPN and CDR2 SVGIG (reference sequence). This CDR3 comprises 13 residues. CDR3: CAWSVGGSTEAFF. The CDR3 region has the DNA TGTGCCTGGAGTGTAGGGGGAAGCACTGAAGCTTTCTTT.

The genes are TRBV7-2 and TRBJ2-7; 12 nucleotides agree with TRBD2. V dropped 5 bases and J dropped 4; count of bases not matched to a gene: 9. Germline CDR1 is SGHTA and CDR2 is FQGNSA. This CDR3 spans 16 amino acids. The CDR3 sequence is CASSPFSTSGGYEQYF. The CDR3 DNA is TGTGCCAGCAGCCCCTTTAGTACTAGCGGGGGGTACGAGCAGTACTTC.

The rearrangement links TRBV28 to TRBJ2-7; the D gene is possibly TRBD1 (6 bases). CDR3 length equals 17 residues. The ends were cut back, 3 bases at V and 3 bases at J, with 21 bases in the middle. CDR1 and CDR2 (germline): MDHEN, SYDVKM. CDR3 amino acids: CASSLDLYREAHYEQYF. In DNA form, the CDR3 reads TGTGCCAGCAGTTTGGACTTGTACAGGGAAGCTCACTACGAGCAGTACTTC. The full variable domain, completed using reference TRBV28 and TRBJ2-7, is DVKVTQSSRYLVKRTGEKVFLECVQDMDHENMFWYRQDPGLGLRLIYFSYDVKMKEKGDIPEGYSVSREKKERFSLILESASTNQTSMYLCASSLDLYREAHYEQYFGPGTRLTVT.

The J gene is TRBJ2-7, the V gene TRBV19; 7 positions agree with TRBD2. J was trimmed by 1 base and V by 5 bases; bases with no gene match: 14. CDR1 LNHDA and CDR2 SQIVND come from the germline V gene (reference sequence). There are 17 residues in the CDR3. For the CDR3, the DNA is TGTGCCAGTAGTGCTCGCCTTGGGGAGCGGGATTCCTACGAGCAGTACTTC. This codes for CASSARLGERDSYEQYF.

This chain joins TRBV27 and TRBJ2-2; 10 bases align to TRBD1. Germline CDR1 is MNHEY and CDR2 is SMNVEV (reference sequence). The trim removed 7 bases at V and 4 bases at J, leaving 9 bases unmatched. CDR3 length: 16 residues. The DNA for the CDR3 is TGTGCCAGCAACATAGGTGGGACAGGGGTCACCGGGGAGCTGTTTTTT. It codes for CASNIGGTGVTGELFF.

The chain links TRBV7-9 to TRBJ2-6; D is unclear. This CDR3 has 16 amino acids. From germline, CDR1 is SEHNR and CDR2 FQNEAQ (reference sequence). With 4 bases removed from V and 0 bases from J, the gap between germline ends came to 10 bases. As DNA, the CDR3 is TGTGCCAGCAGCTCCGCAAAAAACTCTGGGGCCAACGTCCTGACTTTC. Translating gives CASSSAKNSGANVLTF.

The rearrangement joins TRBV6-5 to TRBJ1-2; 9 bases map to TRBD1. The CDR3 has 15 amino acids. Unmatched junction bases numbered 8, after V lost 5 bases and J lost 4 bases. Per germline, CDR1 MNHEY and CDR2 SVGAGI. The CDR3 coding sequence is TGTGCCAGCAGTCCGACAGGGGGAGTTGGCTATGGCTACACCTTC. It specifies CASSPTGGVGYGYTF.

CDR3 DNA sequence: TGTGCCAGCAGCACGGGACAGCTAGCCAAAAACATTCAGTACTTC. Translation gives CASSTGQLAKNIQYF. The chain is built from TRBV11-2 and TRBJ2-4; 7 bases are shared with TRBD1. Unmatched junction bases numbered 4, after V lost 5 bases and J lost 0 bases. This CDR3 comprises 15 residues. Germline-derived CDR1 and CDR2 are SGHAT and FQNNGV. Based on the CDR3 plus reference TRBV11-2 and TRBJ2-4, the full variable domain is EAGVAQSPRYKIIEKRQSVAFWCNPISGHATLYWYQQILGQGPKLLIQFQNNGVVDDSQLPKDRFSAERLKGVDSTLKIQPAKLEDSAVYLCASSTGQLAKNIQYFGAGTRLSVL.

V usage is TRBV6-6 and J usage is TRBJ1-1; a possible D gene is TRBD1 (6 bases). Germline-derived CDR1 and CDR2 are MNHNY and SVGAGI (reference sequence). This CDR3 comprises 15 residues. Trimming cost V 3 bases and J 5 bases, with 16 bases left between them. The CDR3: CASSYSLQGQTEAFF. DNA of the CDR3: TGTGCCAGCAGTTATTCCTTACAGGGTCAGACTGAAGCTTTCTTT.

In its sample, this clone was seen a few times. The chain employs TRBV28 and TRBJ1-2; maybe TRBD1 (6 bases). Germline values: CDR1 MDHEN, CDR2 SYDVKM. CDR3 size: 14 residues. Trimming took 6 bases from V and 0 from J, leaving 11 bases between them. CDR3 DNA: TGTGCCAGCAGAACAGGGCCCGCTAACTATGGCTACACCTTC. Protein: CASRTGPANYGYTF.